This TCR beta chain was identified during a study of CD8 T cells in ankylosing spondylitis (dated by TCRdb to about 2017). Regarding the study in general: T cell receptor beta repertoires were profiled in healthy donors and ankylosing spondylitis patients so that disease-linked TCR variants could be found. In total, the full study cohort was made up of roughly 100 healthy donors and 25 to 30 ankylosing spondylitis patients. Peripheral blood was sampled, and synovial fluid was also collected from ankylosing spondylitis patients. Overall study results and their limits: Blood from ankylosing spondylitis patients appeared to be characterized by a TCR beta motif composed of roughly eight highly homologous amino acid variants. A CD8+ phenotype was shown by the disease-linked clones, which were found at relatively low frequencies in peripheral blood. Some TCR beta motif variants had previously been reported in synovial fluid and blood of reactive arthritis patients, which suggested common disease-initiation mechanisms. According to the report, matched synovial fluid samples from ankylosing spondylitis patients were significantly enriched for the disease-linked clones.

This clonotype was counted between two and nine times. Its antigen remains unidentified. Base qualities are not provided; no much larger clone lies one nucleotide away. These reads were obtained on an Illumina HiSeq 2500. Quantitative 5'-RACE with molecular barcodes was used to prepare TCR beta libraries. In the authors' own workflow: To identify disease-linked TCR variants, a new computational method was used, one built on a probabilistic model of VDJ rearrangement. The raw public data were reprocessed by TCRdb itself: fastp quality trimming at Q25, MiXCR clonotype calling, in-frame beta chains only. Records with the same CDR3 protein are collapsed into one entry carrying the most frequent genes and DNA. These V and J calls are TCRdb output, not the study's own analysis. Present in this sample are approximately 300,000 distinct CDR3 sequences, less than 25% of which were seen just once. 3.5% of the sample is held by the ten biggest clonotypes.

CDR1 and CDR2 are read off the germline V gene as LGHNA and YSLEER. The CDR3 goes from the cysteine to the phenylalanine over 15 residues. Just the 45-base CDR3 DNA is kept, in frame starting at base 1. The V end gives up 2 bases and the J end 5 bases, leaving 8 bases in the junction not matched to a gene. Recombination joined TRBV4-3 with TRBJ2-7, and 8 junction bases match TRBD2. This TCR came from a female donor with ankylosing spondylitis or in good health (not recorded which). The sample consisted of blood, either unsorted or a sorted T cell fraction (not recorded which). The CDR3 protein sequence reads: CASSQQRLAIHEQYF. The DNA reads TGCGCCAGCAGCCAACAAAGACTAGCGATCCACGAGCAGTACTTC.